This is a list of T cell receptor beta chains from one sample in a study of control samples from healthy donors and cancer patients. Generated by immunoSEQ multiplex PCR, the TCRdb table keeps only in-frame clones and is missing some. The sample contains around 200,000 clones, 90% to 95% of which appear only once. Sequencing was performed on blood. These receptors all come from a young man in good health. CDR3s include the opening cysteine and the closing phenylalanine or tryptophan. The D gene is left open where the match is weak. Part of the rows lack a size; the others show once, few, many or a class for expanded clones.

cdr3_length clone_size j_call v_call d_call cdr3_aa cdr3_nt
13 - TRBJ1-1 TRBV7-2 - CASSGRTNTEAFF TGTGCCAGCAGTGGCAGGACGAACACTGAAGCTTTCTTT
14 - TRBJ1-2 TRBV5-6 - CASTVPGETGGYTF TGTGCCAGCACCGTCCCGGGGGAAACGGGTGGCTACACCTTC
14 - TRBJ2-7 TRBV7-2 TRBD1 CASSRWDRSYEQYF TGTGCCAGCAGCCGCTGGGACAGAAGCTACGAGCAGTACTTC
15 - TRBJ1-4 TRBV6-5 - CASSYSGHRNEKLFF TGTGCCAGCAGTTACTCGGGACACCGTAATGAAAAACTGTTTTTT
16 - TRBJ2-1 TRBV6-4 TRBD2 CASSDSIGTSYNEQFF TGTGCCAGCAGTGACTCGATCGGGACTAGCTACAATGAGCAGTTCTTC
14 - TRBJ1-2 TRBV7-8 TRBD1 CASSLQLQGDGYTF TGTGCCAGCAGCTTACAATTACAGGGGGATGGCTACACCTTC
14 - TRBJ1-2 TRBV6-1 - CASSEVLGPYGYTF TGTGCCAGCAGTGAAGTTTTGGGGCCCTATGGCTACACCTTC
18 - TRBJ2-7 TRBV7-9 - CASSPRKGALGSGDEQYF TGTGCCAGCAGCCCTCGGAAAGGCGCATTGGGGTCCGGGGACGAGCAGTACTTC
12 - TRBJ2-7 TRBV24-1 - CATSDSRYQQYF TGTGCCACCAGTGATTCCCGGTACCAGCAGTACTTC
13 - TRBJ1-1 TRBV4-1 - CASSQRENTEAFF TGCGCCAGCAGCCAAAGGGAGAACACTGAAGCTTTCTTT
14 - TRBJ2-5 TRBV5-1 TRBD2 CASSQDGGWETQYF TGCGCCAGCAGCCAGGACGGGGGGTGGGAGACCCAGTACTTC
14 - TRBJ2-1 TRBV4-1 TRBD2 CASSQSRGGHEQFF TGCGCCAGCAGCCAATCCCGGGGGGGACATGAGCAGTTCTTC
13 once TRBJ2-1 TRBV7-2 - CASSLGGVDEQFF TGTGCCAGCAGCTTAGGAGGGGTGGATGAGCAGTTCTTC
16 - TRBJ2-1 TRBV5-8 TRBD2 CASRVSGLAILNEQFF TGTGCCAGCAGAGTTAGCGGACTAGCGATTCTCAATGAGCAGTTCTTC
13 - TRBJ1-2 TRBV24-1 - CATSPDRNYGYTF TGTGCCACCAGTCCCGACAGAAACTATGGCTACACCTTC
13 - TRBJ2-1 TRBV19 - CASSIFGNNEQFF TGTGCCAGTAGTATCTTCGGCAACAATGAGCAGTTCTTC
15 - TRBJ2-1 TRBV2 - CASTWLSSSYNEQFF TGTGCCAGCACATGGTTGTCTAGCTCCTACAATGAGCAGTTCTTC
15 - TRBJ2-5 TRBV24-1 TRBD1 CATSDPGQGLETQYF TGTGCCACCAGTGACCCGGGACAGGGGTTGGAGACCCAGTACTTC
15 - TRBJ2-7 TRBV7-2 - CASSLAWGVTYEQYF TGTGCCAGCAGCTTAGCGTGGGGAGTCACCTACGAGCAGTACTTC
14 - TRBJ1-4 TRBV5-1 - CASSYLRGGEKLFF TGCGCCAGCAGCTACCTCCGGGGGGGCGAAAAACTGTTTTTT
14 - TRBJ1-2 TRBV3-1/TRBV3-2 TRBD1 CASSQPGTGSGYTF TGTGCCAGCAGCCAGCCCGGGACAGGCAGTGGCTACACCTTC
14 - TRBJ2-1 TRBV25-1 - CASLREGGYNEQFF TGTGCCAGCCTCAGGGAGGGGGGCTACAATGAGCAGTTCTTC
14 once TRBJ2-3 TRBV5-1 TRBD1 CASSRDRGTDTQYF TGCGCCAGCAGCAGGGACAGGGGCACAGATACGCAGTATTTT
17 - TRBJ2-4 TRBV15 TRBD1 CATSRDRQGMSKNIQYF TGTGCCACCAGCAGAGATCGACAGGGGATGTCCAAAAACATTCAGTACTTC
17 - TRBJ2-3 TRBV10-3 TRBD2 CAISESRLAGGTDTQYF TGTGCCATCAGTGAGTCGAGGCTAGCGGGGGGAACAGATACGCAGTATTTT
15 - TRBJ2-1 TRBV7-6 - CASSLGQGASNEQFF TGTGCCAGCAGCTTAGGCCAAGGGGCGAGCAATGAGCAGTTCTTC
15 - TRBJ2-7 TRBV4-1 TRBD1 CASSQPGQGRWEQYF TGCGCCAGCAGCCAACCGGGACAGGGAAGGTGGGAGCAGTACTTC
15 - TRBJ2-2 TRBV19 TRBD1 CASSTGTANTGELFF TGTGCCAGTAGTACTGGGACAGCCAACACCGGGGAGCTGTTTTTT
17 - TRBJ2-7 TRBV19 TRBD2 CASSARYPGTSGYEQYF TGTGCCAGTAGTGCCCGGTACCCCGGGACTAGCGGATACGAGCAGTACTTC
14 - TRBJ1-5 TRBV4-1 TRBD1 CASSQKTGLEPQHF TGCGCCAGCAGCCAAAAGACAGGGTTGGAGCCCCAGCATTTT
13 once TRBJ2-7 TRBV13 - CASSLDPNYEQYF TGTGCCAGCAGCTTAGATCCCAACTACGAGCAGTACTTC
18 - TRBJ1-5 TRBV5-6 TRBD1 CASSFSAGGSYSNQPQHF TGTGCCAGCAGCTTCTCGGCAGGGGGCTCCTATAGCAATCAGCCCCAGCATTTT
16 - TRBJ2-4 TRBV2 - CASSNWVTGGENIQYF TGTGCCAGCAGTAATTGGGTCACCGGCGGGGAAAACATTCAGTACTTC
13 once TRBJ1-2 TRBV2 TRBD1 CAGKGQPARGYTF TGTGCCGGGAAGGGACAGCCGGCGAGAGGCTACACCTTC
11 - TRBJ1-1 TRBV20-1 - CSAYRETEAFF TGCAGTGCTTACAGGGAGACTGAAGCTTTCTTT
15 - TRBJ2-1 TRBV5-1 TRBD2 CASSFIAGGNNEQFF TGCGCCAGCAGCTTCATAGCGGGGGGGAATAATGAGCAGTTCTTC
16 - TRBJ2-5 TRBV7-3 - CASSTGGGLGQETQYF TGTGCCAGCAGTACCGGAGGAGGTCTAGGCCAAGAGACCCAGTACTTC
16 - TRBJ2-2 TRBV12-5 TRBD2 CASGFPTSAGTGELFF TGTGCTAGTGGTTTCCCGACTAGCGCGGGTACCGGGGAGCTGTTTTTT
13 - TRBJ2-7 TRBV28 - CASSLDGYGEQYF TGTGCCAGCAGTTTGGACGGGTATGGCGAGCAGTACTTC
15 - TRBJ2-2 TRBV6-5 TRBD1 CAATRQGVDTGELFF TGTGCCGCCACGAGACAGGGTGTTGATACCGGGGAGCTGTTTTTT
16 - TRBJ2-3 TRBV29-1 TRBD2 CSVGYGLAENTDTQYF TGCAGCGTTGGATACGGTCTAGCGGAGAACACAGATACGCAGTATTTT
11 - TRBJ1-6 TRBV6-5 - CASSYNSPLHF TGTGCCAGCAGTTATAATTCACCCCTCCACTTT
16 once TRBJ1-2 TRBV10-2 TRBD1 CASSPGQGAANYGYTF TGCGCCAGCAGTCCGGGACAGGGGGCGGCTAACTATGGCTACACCTTC
14 - TRBJ1-6 TRBV5-1 - CASSSWQGSSPLHF TGCGCCAGCAGCAGTTGGCAGGGCTCTTCACCCCTCCACTTT
13 - TRBJ2-1 TRBV19 - CASSIYYYNEQFF TGTGCCAGTAGTATATACTACTACAATGAGCAGTTCTTC
13 - TRBJ1-5 TRBV21-1 - CASIWGRGDTQHF TGTGCCAGCATTTGGGGGAGGGGTGATACCCAGCATTTT
17 - TRBJ2-1 TRBV9 - CASSPSWNTQPNNEQFF TGTGCCAGCAGCCCCTCATGGAACACGCAACCGAACAATGAGCAGTTCTTC